Given below is one T cell receptor (beta chain) in context. This clone was recorded only once. Its antigen has not been determined. Nothing much larger sits one base from this clone, and base qualities are not available. Libraries were constructed by the immunoSEQ multiplex PCR assay. Turning to the authors' computational methods: A statistical classification framework was built to diagnose cytomegalovirus status from the catalog of TCR beta chain sequences. TCRdb obtained this table from immuneACCESS and retained in-frame rearrangements with V and J assigned. These tables miss some clones; where compared with another copy, unresolved V genes account for less than half of the shortfall, and the remainder is unexplained. For V, J and clone size, that table is used; D and trimming come from the DNA. The sample profile shows some 150,000 clones; about 88% of them were found once. 2.5% to 3% of the sample is held by the ten biggest clonotypes.

This entry belongs to a study of cytomegalovirus exposure and HLA in healthy donors (dated by TCRdb to about 2017). Context from the whole study: According to a later analysis, the approximately 130 validation repertoires were produced on the same platform as the roughly 600 repertoires of the first cohort. Besides the first cohort of 666 subjects, a separate validation cohort made up of 95 to 150 different subjects was used. To predict cytomegalovirus infection status, the study brought together high-throughput TCR immunosequencing, statistical association of individual TCRs with disease status, and machine learning. The study aimed to test whether cataloging public T cell receptors could reveal signatures of past pathogen exposure. Study-wide conclusions, independent of this receptor: The authors suggested that the approach could potentially be generalized to other disease states and immunological phenotypes. Of the cluster scores, approximately 95% were above 0 in a later analysis, which found that TCRs clustered in the first cohort also tended to co-occur in the 120 or so validation repertoires. The study listed 150 to 200 TCR beta chains as associated with cytomegalovirus. All 110 or so repertoires were used to score co-occurrence in the validation cohort in a later analysis, because that analysis had no HLA typing for the cohort. Across donors, most TCR sequences were observed very rarely, whereas some public TCRs were present in many individuals. Cytomegalovirus status was reported to be diagnosed by the classifier with high specificity and sensitivity in both the original and validation cohorts. A few of the identified cytomegalovirus-associated TCR beta chains were confirmed in vitro to be specific for cytomegalovirus antigens.

The donors were included in the validation cohort of over a hundred subjects, a group kept apart from the roughly 680-subject first cohort. The clonotype was recovered from a man younger than 30 in good health and CMV-seronegative. The sequenced material came from PBMCs.

The CDR3 amino acid sequence is: CASIGLGNEQFF. The sequenced DNA: TGTGCCAGCATTGGACTGGGGAATGAGCAGTTCTTC. The chain links TRBV5-6 with TRBJ2-1, with TRBD2 perhaps the D gene, on 5 matching bases. Deletion took 6 bases off V and 7 bases off J, with a span of 11 bases between the germline ends. Via the germline V gene, CDR1 is SGHDT and CDR2 YYEEEE. Spanning cysteine to phenylalanine, the CDR3 consists of 12 amino acids. The CDR3 DNA has 36 bases and is translated from base 1.